These T cell receptor beta chains were read from a single sample in a study of T cells in Graves' hyperthyroidism and ophthalmopathy. MiXCR was run by TCRdb on the multiplex PCR reads, yielding one entry per CDR3 protein. The table includes 350,000 to 400,000 distinct CDR3 sequences, around 14% detected once. Sequencing was done on a sample of blood. The receptors stem from a woman in her thirties with Graves' hyperthyroidism. The CDR3 runs from the conserved cysteine through the conserved F or W. Fields, in order: CDR3 protein, CDR3 DNA, V gene, clone size, D gene, J gene. A D gene is named only where the DNA matches it firmly. Rows may omit the clone size; those that give it use once, few, many or a size class.

CSARDGSVRTQYF,TGCAGTGCTAGAGATGGGAGCGTGAGGACCCAGTACTTC,TRBV20-1,few,NA,TRBJ2-5
CASSFLVRQNTGELFF,TGTGCCAGCAGTTTTTTGGTCCGACAGAACACCGGGGAGCTGTTTTTT,TRBV27,NA,NA,TRBJ2-2
CSAGGSGDNSPLHF,TGCAGTGCTGGTGGATCGGGAGATAATTCACCCCTCCACTTT,TRBV20-1,few,NA,TRBJ1-6
CASSFTTGELFF,TGTGCCAGCAGTTTTACTACCGGGGAGCTGTTTTTT,TRBV12-3/TRBV12-4,NA,NA,TRBJ2-2
CASSRDRVDWTSGSKKAGELFF,TGTGCCAGTAGTAGGGACAGGGTTGACTGGACTAGCGGGAGTAAGAAGGCCGGGGAGCTGTTTTTT,TRBV19,NA,TRBD2,TRBJ2-2
CASSLSRRDRAADTQYF,TGTGCCAGCAGCCTTTCCCGCCGGGACAGGGCGGCAGATACGCAGTATTTT,TRBV7-3,NA,TRBD1,TRBJ2-3
CASSQGADTQYF,TGTGCCAGCAGCCAAGGGGCAGATACGCAGTATTTT,TRBV11-2,many,NA,TRBJ2-3
CSARMDSNQPQHF,TGCAGTGCTAGGATGGATTCCAATCAGCCCCAGCATTTT,TRBV20-1,many,NA,TRBJ1-5
CASSLGFEWSSYNSPLHF,TGCGCCAGCAGCTTGGGGTTCGAATGGTCCTCTTATAATTCACCCCTCCACTTT,TRBV5-1,NA,NA,TRBJ1-6
CASTAGLAGSSGVEQYF,TGTGCCAGTACCGCGGGACTAGCGGGGAGTAGCGGGGTCGAGCAGTACTTC,TRBV19,NA,TRBD2,TRBJ2-7
CASSLSTKETQYF,TGTGCCAGCAGCTTAAGTACAAAAGAGACCCAGTACTTC,TRBV7-3,many,NA,TRBJ2-5
CASSGRGSGIQADTQYF,TGTGCCAGCAGTGGAAGGGGTAGCGGGATTCAAGCAGATACGCAGTATTTT,TRBV2,many,TRBD2,TRBJ2-3
CASRGSFRWGEQFF,TGTGCCAGCAGGGGTTCATTCAGGTGGGGCGAGCAGTTCTTC,TRBV11-2,many,NA,TRBJ2-1
CASIPQGWGGRADTQYF,TGTGCCAGCATCCCTCAAGGTTGGGGCGGGAGAGCAGATACGCAGTATTTT,TRBV27,NA,TRBD2,TRBJ2-3
CAILQGNEQYF,TGTGCCATCCTCCAAGGTAACGAGCAGTACTTC,TRBV10-3,NA,NA,TRBJ2-7
CASSPLDREEENTEAFF,TGTGCCAGCAGCCCTCTCGACAGGGAGGAGGAGAACACTGAAGCTTTCTTT,TRBV14,NA,TRBD1,TRBJ1-1
CASSVGPEYGQYF,TGTGCCAGCAGCGTAGGGCCGGAGTACGGGCAGTACTTC,TRBV2,NA,NA,TRBJ2-7
CASRHTPGLASADTQYF,TGTGCCAGCAGGCATACTCCGGGACTAGCAAGCGCAGATACGCAGTATTTT,TRBV27,many,TRBD2,TRBJ2-3
CASNPGMNTEAFF,TGTGCCAGCAACCCAGGCATGAACACTGAAGCTTTCTTT,TRBV6-1,NA,NA,TRBJ1-1
CASSPAGWTEAFF,TGTGCCAGCAGCCCGGCAGGGTGGACTGAAGCTTTCTTT,TRBV7-9,NA,NA,TRBJ1-1
CASSPLVSGQETQYF,TGTGCCAGCAGCCCGCTAGTGTCAGGGCAAGAGACCCAGTACTTC,TRBV7-6,NA,NA,TRBJ2-5
CASSGAGSSYNEQFF,TGCGCCAGCAGCGGAGCGGGATCCTCCTACAATGAGCAGTTCTTC,TRBV10-2,NA,TRBD2,TRBJ2-1
CASSLTSGNWNEQFF,TGTGCCAGCAGTTTAACTAGCGGGAATTGGAATGAGCAGTTCTTC,TRBV28,many,TRBD2,TRBJ2-1
CASSPQRSTDTQYF,TGTGCCAGCTCACCACAGCGGAGCACAGATACGCAGTATTTT,TRBV18,many,NA,TRBJ2-3
CASSLRLSGSYSYEQYF,TGTGCCAGCAGTCTACGACTTAGCGGGAGCTACTCCTACGAGCAGTACTTC,TRBV27,many,TRBD2,TRBJ2-7
CASSPGQPPLHF,TGTGCCAGCAGCCCGGGCCAACCACCCCTCCACTTT,TRBV7-9,many,NA,TRBJ1-6
CSARDLGQSYEQYF,TGCAGTGCTAGAGATTTGGGCCAATCCTACGAGCAGTACTTC,TRBV20-1,many,NA,TRBJ2-7
CSAREVLAGGKNTGELFF,TGCAGTGCTAGAGAGGTTCTAGCGGGAGGCAAGAACACCGGGGAGCTGTTTTTT,TRBV20-1,NA,TRBD2,TRBJ2-2
CASSASGAGAANEQFF,TGTGCCAGCAGCGCGTCGGGGGCGGGAGCTGCAAATGAGCAGTTCTTC,TRBV11-3,NA,NA,TRBJ2-1
CASSVGTSGSIYEQFF,TGTGCCAGCAGCGTGGGGACTAGCGGGAGTATCTATGAGCAGTTCTTC,TRBV9,NA,TRBD2,TRBJ2-1
CSARVAKYNEQFF,TGCAGTGCTAGGGTAGCTAAATACAATGAGCAGTTCTTC,TRBV20-1,NA,NA,TRBJ2-1
CSVGGDERNAKNIQYF,TGCAGCGTTGGGGGGGACGAGCGAAATGCCAAAAACATTCAGTACTTC,TRBV29-1,NA,NA,TRBJ2-4
CASSPTSGLLPTQYF,TGTGCCAGCTCACCTACTAGCGGCCTACTCCCAACGCAGTACTTC,TRBV18,NA,TRBD2,TRBJ2-7
CASSTRLSEAFF,TGTGCCAGCAGCACCCGCCTGTCGGAAGCTTTCTTT,TRBV13,many,NA,TRBJ1-1
CASSPRGHTEAFF,TGTGCCAGCAGCCCAAGGGGGCACACTGAAGCTTTCTTT,TRBV13,few,TRBD1,TRBJ1-1
CASSLSSTRYEQYF,TGTGCCAGCAGTTTGTCCAGTACCCGCTACGAGCAGTACTTC,TRBV28,many,NA,TRBJ2-7
CASSVVGSYNEQFF,TGTGCCAGCAGCGTAGTCGGCTCCTACAATGAGCAGTTCTTC,TRBV9,NA,NA,TRBJ2-1
CASSHLGTYEQYF,TGTGCCAGCAGCCACTTGGGGACCTACGAGCAGTACTTC,TRBV3-1,many,NA,TRBJ2-7
CASGGGGSYGYTF,TGCGCCAGCGGCGGAGGGGGCTCCTATGGCTACACCTTC,TRBV5-1,few,TRBD1,TRBJ1-2
CASRGEGRTDTQYF,TGTGCCAGCAGGGGAGAGGGCCGCACAGATACGCAGTATTTT,TRBV27,NA,NA,TRBJ2-3
CASSYDGQGGNTQYF,TGTGCCAGCAGTTACGATGGGCAGGGAGGGAATACGCAGTATTTT,TRBV6-6,many,TRBD2,TRBJ2-3
CASSQRAGYGYTF,TGTGCCAGCAGCCAGCGGGCTGGCTATGGCTACACCTTC,TRBV3-1,many,NA,TRBJ1-2
CASSVSGTSATRGTDTQYF,TGCGCCAGCAGCGTATCCGGGACTAGCGCGACAAGGGGCACAGATACGCAGTATTTT,TRBV5-1,many,TRBD2,TRBJ2-3